The rows below give T cell receptor beta chains drawn from one sample of a study of cytomegalovirus exposure and HLA in healthy donors. TCRdb's copy holds only in-frame clones and misses some; the assay was immunoSEQ multiplex PCR. This repertoire shows some 140,000 clones, roughly three quarters found once; its top ten account for roughly 1%. The sample taken for sequencing was PBMCs. These receptors were collected from an older woman in good health and CMV-seronegative. The CDR3 runs from the conserved cysteine through the conserved F or W. Fields, in order: clone size, J gene, D gene, V gene, CDR3 protein, CDR3 DNA. A D gene is named only where the DNA matches it firmly. Expanded clones are given a class, and other clones once, few, many or no size at all.

clone_size: NA; j_call: TRBJ1-1; d_call: NA; v_call: TRBV28; cdr3_aa: CASSASGAQNTEAFF; cdr3_nt: TGTGCCAGCAGTGCCTCAGGGGCCCAGAACACTGAAGCTTTCTTT
clone_size: NA; j_call: TRBJ2-1; d_call: NA; v_call: TRBV30; cdr3_aa: CAWSAPYTGIYNEQFF; cdr3_nt: TGTGCCTGGAGTGCCCCATACACAGGGATCTACAATGAGCAGTTCTTC
clone_size: NA; j_call: TRBJ1-5; d_call: NA; v_call: TRBV19; cdr3_aa: CASSIGQGNQPQHF; cdr3_nt: TGTGCCAGTAGTATTGGGCAGGGTAATCAGCCCCAGCATTTT
clone_size: NA; j_call: TRBJ1-2; d_call: TRBD1; v_call: TRBV7-9; cdr3_aa: CSSSLAGQLNYGYTF; cdr3_nt: TGTTCCAGCAGCTTAGCGGGACAGCTTAACTATGGCTACACCTTC
clone_size: once; j_call: TRBJ1-1; d_call: NA; v_call: TRBV25-1; cdr3_aa: CASSDRQPPEAFF; cdr3_nt: TGTGCCAGCAGTGACAGACAGCCCCCTGAAGCTTTCTTT
clone_size: NA; j_call: TRBJ2-7; d_call: TRBD1; v_call: TRBV5-6; cdr3_aa: CASARDRGDEQYF; cdr3_nt: TGTGCCAGTGCGCGGGACAGGGGCGACGAGCAGTACTTC
clone_size: NA; j_call: TRBJ2-2; d_call: TRBD2; v_call: TRBV19; cdr3_aa: CASKRKQAGGTGELFF; cdr3_nt: TGTGCCAGTAAAAGAAAGCAGGCGGGAGGCACCGGGGAGCTGTTTTTT
clone_size: once; j_call: TRBJ1-5; d_call: NA; v_call: TRBV29-1; cdr3_aa: CSVAQGGGNQPQHF; cdr3_nt: TGCAGCGTGGCCCAGGGTGGGGGCAATCAGCCCCAGCATTTT
clone_size: NA; j_call: TRBJ2-7; d_call: TRBD1; v_call: TRBV14; cdr3_aa: CASSQRTGYHEQYF; cdr3_nt: TGTGCCAGCAGCCAACGGACAGGGTACCACGAGCAGTACTTC
clone_size: few; j_call: TRBJ1-2; d_call: TRBD1; v_call: TRBV30; cdr3_aa: CAWSWDRAYGYTF; cdr3_nt: TGTGCCTGGAGTTGGGACAGGGCCTATGGCTACACCTTC
clone_size: NA; j_call: TRBJ2-3; d_call: NA; v_call: TRBV21-1; cdr3_aa: CASGKPTSGGTDTQYF; cdr3_nt: TGTGCCAGCGGAAAACCGACTAGCGGGGGCACAGATACGCAGTATTTT
clone_size: NA; j_call: TRBJ2-1; d_call: TRBD2; v_call: TRBV19; cdr3_aa: CASSIFRGGENEQFF; cdr3_nt: TGTGCCAGTAGTATCTTTCGGGGGGGGGAAAATGAGCAGTTCTTC
clone_size: NA; j_call: TRBJ2-7; d_call: TRBD1; v_call: TRBV9; cdr3_aa: CASSAGQAHEQYF; cdr3_nt: TGTGCCAGCAGCGCCGGACAGGCCCACGAGCAGTACTTC
clone_size: NA; j_call: TRBJ1-1; d_call: NA; v_call: TRBV5-5; cdr3_aa: CASSLHGAGMNTEAFF; cdr3_nt: TGTGCCAGCAGCTTGCATGGGGCAGGAATGAACACTGAAGCTTTCTTT
clone_size: NA; j_call: TRBJ2-1; d_call: NA; v_call: TRBV13; cdr3_aa: CASSSSGGGYNEQFF; cdr3_nt: TGTGCCAGCAGCTCCAGTGGAGGCGGCTACAATGAGCAGTTCTTC
clone_size: NA; j_call: TRBJ2-5; d_call: TRBD1; v_call: TRBV5-1; cdr3_aa: CASSPRSGRTGTQYF; cdr3_nt: TGCGCCAGCAGCCCCAGGTCGGGTAGGACAGGGACCCAGTACTTC
clone_size: few; j_call: TRBJ1-4; d_call: NA; v_call: TRBV10-2; cdr3_aa: CASSERGTTNEKLFF; cdr3_nt: TGCGCCAGCAGTGAGAGGGGGACCACTAATGAAAAACTGTTTTTT
clone_size: NA; j_call: TRBJ1-3; d_call: NA; v_call: TRBV30; cdr3_aa: CAWSALGNTIYF; cdr3_nt: TGTGCCTGGAGTGCTCTAGGAAACACCATATATTTT
clone_size: few; j_call: TRBJ2-5; d_call: TRBD1; v_call: TRBV6-1; cdr3_aa: CASSEDRGSRETQYF; cdr3_nt: TGTGCCAGCAGTGAAGACAGGGGATCAAGGGAGACCCAGTACTTC
clone_size: once; j_call: TRBJ2-7; d_call: NA; v_call: TRBV6-1; cdr3_aa: CASTGGPRSYEQYF; cdr3_nt: TGTGCCAGCACCGGAGGGCCGAGGTCCTACGAGCAGTACTTC
clone_size: NA; j_call: TRBJ2-5; d_call: NA; v_call: TRBV10-3; cdr3_aa: CAISAEGGLGAETQYF; cdr3_nt: TGTGCCATCAGTGCTGAGGGGGGGCTGGGGGCGGAGACCCAGTACTTC
clone_size: NA; j_call: TRBJ2-1; d_call: TRBD2; v_call: TRBV9; cdr3_aa: CASSAQGTSSYNEQFF; cdr3_nt: TGTGCCAGCAGCGCTCAGGGGACTAGCTCCTACAATGAGCAGTTCTTC
clone_size: NA; j_call: TRBJ1-5; d_call: NA; v_call: TRBV19; cdr3_aa: CASSPLGGHNQPQHF; cdr3_nt: TGTGCCAGTAGTCCCCTAGGGGGACACAATCAGCCCCAGCATTTT
clone_size: NA; j_call: TRBJ1-3; d_call: NA; v_call: TRBV7-8; cdr3_aa: CASSLRTAPSSGNTIYF; cdr3_nt: TGTGCCAGCAGCCTCCGGACAGCGCCAAGCTCTGGAAACACCATATATTTT
clone_size: once; j_call: TRBJ1-5; d_call: TRBD1; v_call: TRBV7-2; cdr3_aa: CASSSQQGARQPQHF; cdr3_nt: TGTGCCAGCAGCTCCCAACAGGGGGCTAGACAGCCCCAGCATTTT
clone_size: NA; j_call: TRBJ2-5; d_call: TRBD2; v_call: TRBV2; cdr3_aa: CASWGGRTGETQYF; cdr3_nt: TGTGCCAGCTGGGGGGGTCGGACGGGGGAGACCCAGTACTTC
clone_size: NA; j_call: TRBJ2-1; d_call: TRBD2; v_call: TRBV7-3; cdr3_aa: CASSLIGGGSYNEQFF; cdr3_nt: TGTGCCAGCAGCTTAATTGGCGGGGGTTCCTACAATGAGCAGTTCTTC
clone_size: NA; j_call: TRBJ1-1; d_call: NA; v_call: TRBV2; cdr3_aa: CASVRNTEAFF; cdr3_nt: TGTGCCAGCGTTCGGAACACTGAAGCTTTCTTT
clone_size: NA; j_call: TRBJ2-6; d_call: NA; v_call: TRBV9; cdr3_aa: CASSAGSSGANVLTF; cdr3_nt: TGTGCCAGCAGCGCGGGGTCTTCCGGGGCCAACGTCCTGACTTTC
clone_size: few; j_call: TRBJ2-7; d_call: NA; v_call: TRBV10-3; cdr3_aa: CAISVGPYEQYF; cdr3_nt: TGTGCCATCAGTGTGGGCCCCTACGAGCAGTACTTC
clone_size: NA; j_call: TRBJ2-5; d_call: TRBD1; v_call: TRBV28; cdr3_aa: CASSHGQGTPTQETQYF; cdr3_nt: TGTGCCAGCAGTCACGGACAGGGGACACCAACTCAAGAGACCCAGTACTTC